The rows below give T cell receptor beta chains drawn from one sample of a study of shared clonotypes between healthy human individuals. The data were produced by immunoSEQ multiplex PCR, yet TCRdb's version contains in-frame clones alone and is incomplete. The table has some 2.3 million clones, 85% to 95% seen once. The sample taken for sequencing was naive CD4+ T cells from PBMCs. The receptors come from a man aged 18 to 30 in good health. Some clones in this sample may be carry-over from other donors' samples. The conserved cysteine and the conserved F or W are not part of the CDR3 here. D genes are given only for firm matches. Clone size is given for some rows only: seen once, a few or many times, or a class if the clone is expanded.

NA,TRBV20-1,NA,SYPGGF
TRBD1,TRBV19,NA,ASSILGQGVYQPQH
TRBD1,TRBV9,NA,ASSVPGQGPETQY
NA,TRBV5-1,NA,ASSLYAGPGNEQF
NA,TRBV29-1,NA,SVLWAGYNEQF
NA,TRBV28,NA,ASKGYSNQPQH
NA,TRBV9,NA,ASSHTGTPGNTIY
NA,TRBV7-6,NA,ASSLIPRDRDSLDNEQF
NA,TRBV2,NA,ASSEARSYEQY
NA,TRBV7-3,NA,ASSQTSDTEAF
TRBD1,TRBV28,NA,ASETQGASGYT
NA,TRBV6-1,NA,ASSASPGGNTEAF
TRBD2,TRBV28,NA,ASSRLLAGGTETQY
TRBD1,TRBV18,NA,ASSLGQGDEKLF
NA,TRBV25-1,NA,ASSRAGQFNLAPLH
NA,TRBV28,NA,ASSLPRGQPQH
NA,TRBV7-9,NA,ASSLLGLSPF
NA,TRBV5-4,NA,ASSGGNQGLENIQY
NA,TRBV7-5,NA,ARSLRTSGKRDTQY
TRBD2,TRBV5-6,NA,ASMMGSGRPYNEQF
TRBD1,TRBV28,NA,ASTSQGARTYGYT
NA,TRBV9,NA,ASSVVGTDTQY
NA,TRBV21-1,NA,ASSDKGQGLPFFVEQF
TRBD2,TRBV5-1,NA,ASNPAGASGRGTYNEQF
NA,TRBV27,NA,ASSQGINIKNTEAF
NA,TRBV2,NA,ATWGGAYNEQF
NA,TRBV19,NA,ASSSPAKPSYNEQF
NA,TRBV6-5,NA,ASTRGRSSYNEQF
NA,TRBV5-1,NA,ASSLAGINTGELF
TRBD1,TRBV14,NA,ASSQVGTGDEKLF
NA,TRBV29-1,NA,SAFRTEGTEAF
TRBD2,TRBV28,NA,ASGLAGFIETQY
TRBD2,TRBV27,NA,ASSSRRDYLYNEQF
NA,TRBV6-5,NA,ASSRGSNTGELF
NA,TRBV5-4,once,ASSRGTPTDTQY
TRBD2,TRBV11-2,NA,ASSLLAETYNEQF
NA,TRBV28,NA,ASSWVAVEPQH
NA,TRBV15,NA,ATSRDRAGSGNTIY
TRBD1,TRBV9,NA,ASSVRTGSTDTQY
NA,TRBV27,NA,ASRPSRGRRDEKLF
NA,TRBV19,NA,ASSIVFGTSTGELF
NA,TRBV4-1,once,ASSQAGSYEQY
NA,TRBV9,NA,ASSSRVDYGYT
TRBD2,TRBV5-4,NA,ASSTKRLAGGHEQY
NA,TRBV18,NA,ASSREGAGNQPQH
NA,TRBV5-1,NA,ASSLRWGLGDTQY
NA,TRBV7-8,NA,ASSLGGAGTEAF
NA,TRBV12-5,NA,ASGPRSGGDGLWTYNEQF
NA,TRBV11-2,NA,ASSFTRANTEAF
TRBD1,TRBV29-1,NA,SGGAWDRGTGELF
NA,TRBV2,NA,ASSEADPNYGYT
TRBD2,TRBV7-3,once,ASSLGTSGRSTDTQY
TRBD1,TRBV5-1,NA,ASSLSGQGASNEKLF
NA,TRBV18,NA,ASSPTGQANYGYT
TRBD2,TRBV5-1,NA,ASSLGGSTSYEQY
NA,TRBV5-6,NA,ASSRGPRGYGYT
NA,TRBV6-6,NA,ASSYREVFEQY
TRBD1,TRBV14,NA,ASGRQGGEQY
NA,TRBV28,NA,ASSLVGGNTEAF
NA,TRBV18,few,ASSRGGNEKLF